This T cell receptor (beta chain) appears in the sequencing data of a study of cytomegalovirus exposure and HLA in healthy donors. The CDR3 has 12 amino acids. Germline values: CDR1 MNHNS, CDR2 SASEGT. Trimming at V came to 6 bases and at J to 12 bases, leaving 8 bases not matched to a gene. Profiled with immunoSEQ multiplex PCR; TCRdb holds only in-frame clones, not every one. Of roughly 330,000 clones listed, 87% are singletons. About this clone itself: Its antigen is not known.

The study's findings and limits: The study designated around 150 TCR beta chains cytomegalovirus-associated. Using the classifier, cytomegalovirus status was reportedly diagnosed with high specificity and sensitivity. Rare TCR sequences dominated, though some public TCRs recurred in many donors.

This receptor was identified in a woman under 40 in good health and CMV-seropositive. The chain links TRBV6-1 to TRBJ1-2, with TRBD1 identical over 9 bases. Sequencing input: PBMCs. The CDR3 here is CASSPVQGANTF. In DNA, the CDR3 is TGTGCCAGCAGCCCAGTACAGGGGGCGAACACCTTC.